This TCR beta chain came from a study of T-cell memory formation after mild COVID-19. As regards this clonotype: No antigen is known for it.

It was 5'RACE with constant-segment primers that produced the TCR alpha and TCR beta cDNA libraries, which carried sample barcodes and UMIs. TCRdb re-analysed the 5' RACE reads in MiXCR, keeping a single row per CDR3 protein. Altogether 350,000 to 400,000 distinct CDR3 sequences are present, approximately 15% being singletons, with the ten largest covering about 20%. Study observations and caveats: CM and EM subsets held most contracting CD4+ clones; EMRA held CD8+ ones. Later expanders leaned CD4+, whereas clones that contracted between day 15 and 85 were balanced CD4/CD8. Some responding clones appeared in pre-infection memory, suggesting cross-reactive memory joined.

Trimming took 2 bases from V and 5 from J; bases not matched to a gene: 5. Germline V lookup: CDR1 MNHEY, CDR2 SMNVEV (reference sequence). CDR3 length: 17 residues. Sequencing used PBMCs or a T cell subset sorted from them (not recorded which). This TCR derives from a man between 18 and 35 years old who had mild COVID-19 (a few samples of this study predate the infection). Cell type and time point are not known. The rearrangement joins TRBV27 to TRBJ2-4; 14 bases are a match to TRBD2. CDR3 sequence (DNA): TGTGCCAGCAGTTTACACGGACTAGCGGGGGGACAAAACATTCAGTACTTC. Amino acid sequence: CASSLHGLAGGQNIQYF.